Following are 22 T cell receptor beta chains from one sample sequenced in a study of OX40 agonist ivuxolimab in advanced cancers. Only in-frame clones appear in the TCRdb table, and some are missing; sequencing was by immunoSEQ multiplex PCR. The table includes just over 90,000 clones, about 90% detected once. Source: CD4+ or CD8+ T cells sorted from blood, taken in a trial of the OX40 agonist ivuxolimab. The origin of the receptors is an adult with an advanced solid tumor such as melanoma, head and neck, liver or kidney cancer.

The V and J genes are TRBV5-1 and TRBJ2-5; TRBD2 aligns across 8 bases. Trimming at V came to 0 bases and at J to 3 bases, leaving 25 bases not matched to a gene. Germline-derived CDR1 and CDR2 are SGHRS and YFSETQ. This CDR3 region has 22 residues. The DNA for the CDR3 is TGCGCCAGCAGCTTGGGACGCCTTAATGAGTTTGTGTGGCTAGCGGGCGAAGAGACCCAGTACTTC. Translating it yields CASSLGRLNEFVWLAGEETQYF.

V and J are TRBV28 and TRBJ2-7; possibly TRBD1 or TRBD2 for D (5 bases each). The V end lost 6 bases, the J end lost 1 base, and 16 bases lay between the germline ends. The germline V gene encodes CDR1 MDHEN and CDR2 SYDVKM. The CDR3 spans 15 residues. The CDR3 nucleotides are TGTGCCAGCAGCACCCCGGGACGGATTTCCTACGAGCAGTACTTC. Protein sequence: CASSTPGRISYEQYF.

The chain links TRBV7-2 to TRBJ2-3; tentative D call: TRBD1 (6 bases). Germline values: CDR1 SGHTA, CDR2 FQGNSA. V dropped 5 bases and J dropped 4 bases, with 16 bases sitting between them. This CDR3 comprises 15 residues. The CDR3 loop reads CASSLPGVRADTQYF. CDR3 DNA sequence: TGTGCCAGCAGCCTCCCAGGGGTTAGGGCAGATACGCAGTATTTT. Complete variable domain (other parts from reference TRBV7-2 and TRBJ2-3): GAGVSQSPSNKVTEKGKDVELRCDPISGHTALYWYRQSLGQGLEFLIYFQGNSAPDKSGLPSDRFSAERTGGSVSTLTIQRTQQEDSAVYLCASSLPGVRADTQYFGPGTRLTVL.

The chain employs TRBV7-2 and TRBJ1-5, with D hard to call. The CDR3 contains 15 residues. CDR1 and CDR2 (germline): SGHTA, FQGNSA. The V end was cut by 3 bases, the J end by 7 bases, with 16 bases between. This CDR3 is CASSFDGRVGQPQHF. The CDR3 DNA sequence: TGTGCCAGCAGCTTCGACGGACGCGTAGGACAGCCCCAGCATTTT.

The gene calls are TRBV11-2 and TRBJ2-2, with a possible D match to TRBD1 (5 bases). Per the germline V gene, CDR1 is SGHAT and CDR2 is FQNNGV. This CDR3 has 16 amino acids. With 5 bases removed from V and 0 bases from J, the gap between germline ends came to 13 bases. CDR3 in DNA: TGTGCCAGCAGCCCAGGGCACCTCGCGAACACCGGGGAGCTGTTTTTT. It yields the protein CASSPGHLANTGELFF.

This chain links TRBV6-5 with TRBJ2-3; D may correspond to TRBD1 or TRBD2 (5 bases each). CDR3 length: 13 amino acids. From germline, CDR1 is MNHEY and CDR2 SVGAGI. V was shortened by 5 bases and J by 2 bases, with 8 bases between the two germline ends. The CDR3: CASSRDPTDTQYF. In nucleotides, the CDR3 is TGTGCCAGCAGTCGGGACCCCACAGATACGCAGTATTTT.

The genes are TRBV30 and TRBJ1-4, with D tentatively TRBD1 (6 bases). Trimming took off 7 bases at V and 8 bases at J, with 20 bases between the two ends. Germline CDR1 reads GTSNPN; CDR2 reads SVGIG (reference sequence). CDR3 size: 14 residues. CDR3 sequence (DNA): TGTGCCTCCTCACGGACAGAGGGATCCGAAAAACTGTTTTTT. It is translated as CASSRTEGSEKLFF. Variable domain in full (rest from reference TRBV30 and TRBJ1-4): SQTIHQWPATLVQPVGSPLSLECTVEGTSNPNLYWYRQAAGRGLQLLFYSVGIGQISSEVPQNLSASRPQDRQFILSSKKLLLSDSGFYLCASSRTEGSEKLFFGSGTQLSVL.

The chain joins TRBV7-2 to TRBJ1-2, with no clear D. V lost 5 bases to trimming and J lost 1 base, with 17 bases between them. This CDR3 comprises 16 residues. Per the germline V gene, CDR1 is SGHTA and CDR2 is FQGNSA. The CDR3 here is CASSARGGPGNYGYTF. CDR3 DNA sequence: TGTGCCAGCAGCGCCCGAGGAGGGCCGGGTAACTATGGCTACACCTTC. Supplemented by reference TRBV7-2 and TRBJ1-2, the full variable domain reads GAGVSQSPSNKVTEKGKDVELRCDPISGHTALYWYRQSLGQGLEFLIYFQGNSAPDKSGLPSDRFSAERTGGSVSTLTIQRTQQEDSAVYLCASSARGGPGNYGYTFGSGTRLTVV.

The chain couples TRBV7-2 to TRBJ1-5; perhaps TRBD1 as D (5 bases). This CDR3 is 13 amino acids long. V lost 3 bases and J 6 bases, leaving 9 bases between the germline ends. CDR1 is SGHTA, CDR2 FQGNSA, per germline. The CDR3 is CASSLSGIQPQHF. Written as DNA, the CDR3 is TGTGCCAGCAGCTTGTCAGGGATTCAGCCCCAGCATTTT.

The chain combines TRBV30 with TRBJ2-7, with 10 nucleotides matching TRBD2. After removal of 1 base from V and 1 base from J, the junction contained 13 bases not matched to a gene. The germline CDR1 and CDR2 sequences are GTSNPN and SVGIG (reference sequence). This CDR3 spans 18 amino acids. The CDR3 DNA reads as TGTGCCTGGAGTGACCCGCCCCCTGGACTAGCGGAGTCCTACGAGCAGTACTTC. Residues: CAWSDPPPGLAESYEQYF.

The chain uses TRBV19 and TRBJ1-4; no definite D call. Trimming removed 3 bases at V and 7 bases at J, with 12 bases between. Germline CDR1 reads LNHDA; CDR2 reads SQIVND (reference sequence). The CDR3 covers 14 residues. Here the CDR3 reads CASSIGETGEKLFF. CDR3 nucleotides: TGTGCCAGTAGTATCGGAGAAACGGGTGAAAAACTGTTTTTT.

The CDR3: CASSQNRGVEEQYF. The DNA of the CDR3 is TGTGCCAGCAGCCAGAACCGAGGGGTGGAAGAGCAGTACTTC. The chain couples TRBV14 to TRBJ2-7; D is possibly TRBD1 or TRBD2 (5 bases each). CDR1 and CDR2 from the germline V gene are SGHDN and FVKESK. This CDR3 spans 14 amino acids. Trimming removed 3 bases at V and 7 bases at J, with 16 bases between.

V gene TRBV19 combines with J gene TRBJ1-5, with 11 bases matching TRBD1. The CDR3 covers 14 residues. The V segment lost 8 bases and the J segment 2 bases; nucleotides outside the gene matches: 2. CDR1 and CDR2 from the germline V gene are LNHDA and SQIVND (reference sequence). In DNA form, the CDR3 reads TGTGCCAGTCGGACAGGGGGCGGCAATCAGCCCCAGCATTTT. Translated: CASRTGGGNQPQHF.

This sequence joins TRBV5-6 and TRBJ2-1, with a tentative D call TRBD1 (6 bases). V shed 6 bases and J shed 4 bases, with 23 bases lying between them. Germline CDR1 reads SGHDT; CDR2 reads YYEEEE. The CDR3 runs 17 residues. CDR3 bases: TGTGCCAGCAACACCTTGGGGGCGGCTAGCCATTACAATGAGCAGTTCTTC. This codes for CASNTLGAASHYNEQFF. Based on the CDR3 plus reference TRBV5-6 and TRBJ2-1, the full variable domain is DAGVTQSPTHLIKTRGQQVTLRCSPKSGHDTVSWYQQALGQGPQFIFQYYEEEERQRGNFPDRFSGHQFPNYSSELNVNALLLGDSALYLCASNTLGAASHYNEQFFGPGTRLTVL.

The chain couples TRBV7-9 to TRBJ2-5; D is possibly TRBD1 or TRBD2 (5 bases each). CDR1 is SEHNR and CDR2 is FQNEAQ in the germline V gene (reference sequence). CDR3 length: 16 amino acids. The ends were cut back, 1 base at V and 5 bases at J, with 17 bases in the middle. The CDR3 nucleotides read TGTGCCAGCAGCTTAGGAGTTACAGGCGAGGGTGAGACCCAGTACTTC. This gives the protein CASSLGVTGEGETQYF.

The CDR3 nucleotides read TGCGCCAGCAGCCAAGTAGGGACCTACACAGATACGCAGTATTTT. Translated, it gives CASSQVGTYTDTQYF. The chain uses TRBV4-1 and TRBJ2-3; D is tentatively TRBD1 or TRBD2 (5 bases each). CDR1 MGHRA and CDR2 YSYEKL come from the germline V gene. Between the trimmed V and J ends, which lost 1 base and 2 bases, there was a span of 10 bases. This CDR3 has 15 residues.

The rearrangement links TRBV7-3 to TRBJ1-1, with D possibly matching TRBD1 (5 bases). Trimming stripped 1 base from V and 1 base from J, with 10 bases between. The CDR3 has 15 residues. In germline, CDR1 is SGHTA, CDR2 FQGTGA. The chain's CDR3 is CASSLIQAANTEAFF. As DNA, the CDR3 is TGTGCCAGCAGCTTAATACAGGCCGCGAACACTGAAGCTTTCTTT.

The J gene is TRBJ2-2, the V gene TRBV19; D gene unclear. Germline CDR1 LNHDA, CDR2 SQIVND (reference sequence). The CDR3 is made up of 15 amino acids. Trimming removed 3 bases at V and 6 bases at J, with 14 bases between. The chain's CDR3 is CASSIQNANAGELFF. Here the CDR3 DNA reads TGTGCCAGTAGTATTCAAAATGCCAATGCCGGGGAGCTGTTTTTT.

This chain connects TRBV7-2 to TRBJ2-1; no firm D call. This CDR3 has 14 amino acids. V was pared by 5 bases and J by 7 bases, with 15 bases between. Germline CDR1 is SGHTA and CDR2 is FQGNSA. CDR3 in DNA: TGTGCCAGCAGCCGACTCGGGCATTGGAATGAGCAGTTCTTC. This encodes CASSRLGHWNEQFF.

This chain joins TRBV7-2 and TRBJ2-5, with a weak D call TRBD1 (6 bases). From germline, CDR1 is SGHTA and CDR2 FQGNSA. V lost 1 base and J lost 4, with 10 bases in between. The CDR3 covers 14 residues. CDR3 sequence: CASSLGGGRETQYF. The CDR3 DNA reads TGTGCCAGCAGCTTAGGTGGGGGCAGAGAGACCCAGTACTTC.

This chain uses TRBV7-2 with TRBJ1-1, with 10 bases aligning to TRBD1. CDR3 length: 15 residues. Germline lookup yields CDR1 SGHTA and CDR2 FQGNSA. Trimming removed 5 bases from V and 7 bases from J; junction bases left unmatched: 10. The CDR3 is CASSPRGQGNFEAFF. Written as DNA, the CDR3 is TGTGCCAGCAGCCCGCGGGGACAGGGGAATTTTGAAGCTTTCTTT.

J is TRBJ2-1 and V is TRBV5-1, with 13 bases identical to TRBD2. V shed 2 bases, J shed 7 bases, and the junction held 3 bases outside the gene matches. Germline V gene lookup returns CDR1 SGHRS and CDR2 YFSETQ. The CDR3 sequence is 15 residues long. The CDR3 DNA follows: TGCGCCAGCAGCTTAGAGGGACTAGCGGGGAATGAGCAGTTCTTC. As protein: CASSLEGLAGNEQFF. The full variable domain, in which reference TRBV5-1 and TRBJ2-1 provide the parts outside the CDR3, is KAGVTQTPRYLIKTRGQQVTLSCSPISGHRSVSWYQQTPGQGLQFLFEYFSETQRNKGNFPGRFSGRQFSNSRSEMNVSTLELGDSALYLCASSLEGLAGNEQFFGPGTRLTVL.